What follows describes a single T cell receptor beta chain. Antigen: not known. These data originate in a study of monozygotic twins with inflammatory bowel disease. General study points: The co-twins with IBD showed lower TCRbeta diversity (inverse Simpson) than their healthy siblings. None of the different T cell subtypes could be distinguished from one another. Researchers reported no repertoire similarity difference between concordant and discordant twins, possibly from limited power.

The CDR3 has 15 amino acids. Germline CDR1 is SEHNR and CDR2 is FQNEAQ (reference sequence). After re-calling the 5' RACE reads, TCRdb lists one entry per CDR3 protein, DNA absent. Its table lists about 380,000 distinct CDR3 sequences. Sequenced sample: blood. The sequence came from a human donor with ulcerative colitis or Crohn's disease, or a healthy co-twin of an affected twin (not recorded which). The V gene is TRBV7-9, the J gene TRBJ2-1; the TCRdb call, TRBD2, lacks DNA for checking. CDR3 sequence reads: CASSFGLAVYNEQFF. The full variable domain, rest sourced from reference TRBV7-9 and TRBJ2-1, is DTGVSQNPRHKITKRGQNVTFRCDPISEHNRLYWYRQTLGQGPEFLTYFQNEAQLEKSRLLSDRFSAERPKGSFSTLEIQRTEQGDSAMYLCASSFGLAVYNEQFFGPGTRLTVL.